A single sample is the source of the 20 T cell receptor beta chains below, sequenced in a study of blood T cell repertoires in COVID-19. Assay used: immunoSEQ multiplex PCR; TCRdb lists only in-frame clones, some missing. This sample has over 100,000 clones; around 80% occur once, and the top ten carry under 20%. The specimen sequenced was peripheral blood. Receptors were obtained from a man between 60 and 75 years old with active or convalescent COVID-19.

The CDR3 spells CASSSAAVYEKLFF. In DNA form, the CDR3 reads TGTGCCAGCAGTTCGGCGGCGGTTTATGAAAAACTGTTTTTT. V is TRBV7-9 and J is TRBJ1-4; D is ambiguous. CDR1 and CDR2 from the germline V gene are SEHNR and FQNEAQ (reference sequence). This CDR3 is built from 14 residues. V dropped 6 bases and J dropped 6 bases, with 14 bases sitting between them. The variable domain in full, completed from reference TRBV7-9 and TRBJ1-4, reads DTGVSQNPRHKITKRGQNVTFRCDPISEHNRLYWYRQTLGQGPEFLTYFQNEAQLEKSRLLSDRFSAERPKGSFSTLEIQRTEQGDSAMYLCASSSAAVYEKLFFGSGTQLSVL.

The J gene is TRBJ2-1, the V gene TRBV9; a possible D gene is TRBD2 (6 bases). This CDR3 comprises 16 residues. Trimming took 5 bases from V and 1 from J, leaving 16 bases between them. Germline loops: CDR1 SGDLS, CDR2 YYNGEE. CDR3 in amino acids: CASSPGLALSYNEQFF. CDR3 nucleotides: TGTGCCAGCAGTCCGGGGCTAGCGCTATCCTACAATGAGCAGTTCTTC. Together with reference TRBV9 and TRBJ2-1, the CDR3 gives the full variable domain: DSGVTQTPKHLITATGQRVTLRCSPRSGDLSVYWYQQSLDQGLQFLIQYYNGEERAKGNILERFSAQQFPDLHSELNLSSLELGDSALYFCASSPGLALSYNEQFFGPGTRLTVL.

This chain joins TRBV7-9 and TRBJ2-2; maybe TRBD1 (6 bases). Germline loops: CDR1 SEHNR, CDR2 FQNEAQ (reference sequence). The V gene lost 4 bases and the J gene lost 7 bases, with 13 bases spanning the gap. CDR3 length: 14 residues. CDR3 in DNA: TGTGCCAGCAGCTGGGGGCCCCGTAGCGGGGAGCTGTTTTTT. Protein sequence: CASSWGPRSGELFF.

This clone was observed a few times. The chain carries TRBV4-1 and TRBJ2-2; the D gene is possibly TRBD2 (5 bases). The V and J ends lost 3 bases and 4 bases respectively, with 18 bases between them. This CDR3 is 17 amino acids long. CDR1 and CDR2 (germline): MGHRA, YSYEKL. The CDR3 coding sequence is TGCGCCAGCAGCCAGGAAAGACGGAACGGGATCACCGGGGAGCTGTTTTTT. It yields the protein CASSQERRNGITGELFF.

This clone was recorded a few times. CDR3 DNA: TGTGCCTGGAGGGAGACCTACAATGAGCAGTTCTTC. Its translation is CAWRETYNEQFF. The chain has TRBV30 and TRBJ2-1; D uncertain. Per germline, CDR1 GTSNPN and CDR2 SVGIG (reference sequence). The CDR3 totals 12 residues. V lost 3 bases, J lost 2 bases, and 5 bases lay in between.

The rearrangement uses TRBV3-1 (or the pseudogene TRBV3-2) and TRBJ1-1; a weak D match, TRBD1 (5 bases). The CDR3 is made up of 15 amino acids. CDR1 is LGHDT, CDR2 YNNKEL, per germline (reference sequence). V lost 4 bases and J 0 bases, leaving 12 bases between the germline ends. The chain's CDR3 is CASSLRGRLNTEAFF. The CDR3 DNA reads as TGTGCCAGCAGCCTACGGGGGAGACTGAACACTGAAGCTTTCTTT.

CDR3: CASSYRSDYEQYF. CDR3 sequence (DNA): TGTGCCAGCAGTTACCGGTCTGACTACGAGCAGTACTTC. The chain uses TRBV6-5 and TRBJ2-7, with D uncertain. The CDR3 runs to 13 residues. Per germline, CDR1 MNHEY and CDR2 SVGAGI. V lost 2 bases and J lost 3, with 8 bases in between.

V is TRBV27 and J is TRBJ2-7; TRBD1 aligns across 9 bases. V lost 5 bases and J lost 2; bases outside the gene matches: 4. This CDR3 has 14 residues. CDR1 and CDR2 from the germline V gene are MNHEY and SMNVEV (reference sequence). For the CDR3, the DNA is TGTGCCAGCAGTAGGGACAGGGAAACCTACGAGCAGTACTTC. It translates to CASSRDRETYEQYF.

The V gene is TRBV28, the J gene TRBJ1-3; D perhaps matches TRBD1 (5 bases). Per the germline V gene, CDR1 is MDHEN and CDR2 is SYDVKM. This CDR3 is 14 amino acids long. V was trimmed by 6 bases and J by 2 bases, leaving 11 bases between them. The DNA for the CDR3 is TGTGCCAGCAGGGAAGGGGTTGCTGGAAACACCATATATTTT. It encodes CASREGVAGNTIYF.

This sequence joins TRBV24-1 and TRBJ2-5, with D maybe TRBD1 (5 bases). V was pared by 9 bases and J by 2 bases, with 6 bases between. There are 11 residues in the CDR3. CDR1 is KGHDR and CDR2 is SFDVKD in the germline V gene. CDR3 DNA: TGTGCCACCCAGGGACAAGAGACCCAGTACTTC. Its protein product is CATQGQETQYF.

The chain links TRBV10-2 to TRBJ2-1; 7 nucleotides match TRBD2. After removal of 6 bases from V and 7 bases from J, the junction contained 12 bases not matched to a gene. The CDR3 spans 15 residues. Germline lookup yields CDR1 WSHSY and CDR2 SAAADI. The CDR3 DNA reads TGCGCCAGCAGCCTTTCGGGGGGAGTGGGAAATGAGCAGTTCTTC. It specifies CASSLSGGVGNEQFF.

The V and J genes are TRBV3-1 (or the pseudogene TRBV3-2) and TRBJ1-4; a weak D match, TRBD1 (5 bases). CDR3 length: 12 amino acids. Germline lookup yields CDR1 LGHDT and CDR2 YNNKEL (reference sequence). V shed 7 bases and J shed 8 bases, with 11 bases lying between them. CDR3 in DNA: TGTGCCAGCATGAGCGGGGACGAAAAACTGTTTTTT. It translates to CASMSGDEKLFF.

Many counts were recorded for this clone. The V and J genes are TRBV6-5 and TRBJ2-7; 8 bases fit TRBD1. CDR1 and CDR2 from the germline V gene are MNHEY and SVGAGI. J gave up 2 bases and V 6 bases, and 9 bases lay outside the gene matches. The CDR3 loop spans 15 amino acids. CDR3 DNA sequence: TGTGCCAGCAGGGACCGGGACAGGAGTACCTACGAGCAGTACTTC. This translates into CASRDRDRSTYEQYF.

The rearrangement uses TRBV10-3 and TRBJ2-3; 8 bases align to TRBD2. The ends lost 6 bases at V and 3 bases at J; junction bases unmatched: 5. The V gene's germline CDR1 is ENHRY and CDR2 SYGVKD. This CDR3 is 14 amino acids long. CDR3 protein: CAIRGAGETDTQYF. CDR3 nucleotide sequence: TGTGCCATCAGGGGAGCGGGAGAAACAGATACGCAGTATTTT.

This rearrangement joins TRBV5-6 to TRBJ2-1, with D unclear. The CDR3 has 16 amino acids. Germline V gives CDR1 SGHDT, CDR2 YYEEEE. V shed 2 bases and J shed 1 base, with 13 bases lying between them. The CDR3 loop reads CASSFVAVLSYNEQFF. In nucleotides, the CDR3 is TGTGCCAGCAGCTTCGTTGCGGTGCTATCCTACAATGAGCAGTTCTTC. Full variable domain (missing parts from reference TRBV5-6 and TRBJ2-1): DAGVTQSPTHLIKTRGQQVTLRCSPKSGHDTVSWYQQALGQGPQFIFQYYEEEERQRGNFPDRFSGHQFPNYSSELNVNALLLGDSALYLCASSFVAVLSYNEQFFGPGTRLTVL.

DNA of the CDR3: TGTGCCCTAGGGACAGGGGGCCTCGGGAGGGCGACCGGGGAGCTGTTTTTT. Encoded protein: CALGTGGLGRATGELFF. This sequence joins TRBV10-3 and TRBJ2-2, with 12 bases aligning to TRBD1. CDR1 is ENHRY, CDR2 SYGVKD, per germline. Losses at the gene ends were 11 bases for V and 5 bases for J; bases not matched to a gene: 15. This CDR3 is 17 amino acids long.

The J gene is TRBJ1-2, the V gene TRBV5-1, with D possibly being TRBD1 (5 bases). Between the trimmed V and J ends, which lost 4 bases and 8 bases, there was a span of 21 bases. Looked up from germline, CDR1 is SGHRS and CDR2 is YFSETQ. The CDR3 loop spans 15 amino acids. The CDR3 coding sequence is TGCGCCAGCAGCCCCCTAGAAAAGGGGCCCGTGGGCTACACCTTC. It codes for CASSPLEKGPVGYTF. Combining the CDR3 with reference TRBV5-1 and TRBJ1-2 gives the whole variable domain KAGVTQTPRYLIKTRGQQVTLSCSPISGHRSVSWYQQTPGQGLQFLFEYFSETQRNKGNFPGRFSGRQFSNSRSEMNVSTLELGDSALYLCASSPLEKGPVGYTFGSGTRLTVV.

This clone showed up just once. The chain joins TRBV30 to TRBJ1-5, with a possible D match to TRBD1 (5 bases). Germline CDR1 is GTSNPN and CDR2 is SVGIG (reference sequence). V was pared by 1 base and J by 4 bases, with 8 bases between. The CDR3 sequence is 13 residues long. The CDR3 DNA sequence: TGTGCCTGGAGTGAGGGGCCAAATCAGCCCCAGCATTTT. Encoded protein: CAWSEGPNQPQHF.

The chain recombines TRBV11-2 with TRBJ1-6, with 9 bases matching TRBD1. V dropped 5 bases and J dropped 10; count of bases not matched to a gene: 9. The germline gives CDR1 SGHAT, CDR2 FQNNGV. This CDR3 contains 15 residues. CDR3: CASSPRDRVGSPLHF. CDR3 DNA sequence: TGTGCCAGCAGCCCGCGGGACAGGGTGGGATCACCCCTCCACTTT.

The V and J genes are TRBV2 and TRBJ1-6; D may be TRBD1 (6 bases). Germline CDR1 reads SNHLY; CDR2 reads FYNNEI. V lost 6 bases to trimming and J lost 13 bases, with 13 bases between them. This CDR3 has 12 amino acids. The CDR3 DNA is TGTGCCAGCAGACTCAGACAGGCGCCCCTCCACTTT. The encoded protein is CASRLRQAPLHF.